This T cell receptor (beta chain) was recorded in a study of OX40 agonist ivuxolimab in advanced cancers. Trimming stripped 0 bases from V and 0 bases from J, with 6 bases between. Germline V CDR1 and CDR2: MNHEY, SVGAGI. This CDR3 spans 15 amino acids. This clone was counted a single time. Data came from immunoSEQ multiplex PCR; TCRdb stores just in-frame clones and leaves some out. The profile shows about 50,000 clones, 88% of them singletons. The sequence was collected from an adult with an advanced solid tumor such as melanoma, head and neck, liver or kidney cancer. The specimen comprised CD4+ or CD8+ T cells sorted from blood, sampled in a trial of the OX40 agonist ivuxolimab. The gene calls are TRBV6-5 and TRBJ1-5, with D hard to call. For the CDR3, the DNA is TGTGCCAGCAGTTACTCGAGGAATAGCAATCAGCCCCAGCATTTT. As protein: CASSYSRNSNQPQHF.